This entry lists 7 T cell receptor beta chains sequenced from one sample in a study of blood T cell repertoires in COVID-19. Method: immunoSEQ multiplex PCR; TCRdb's copy keeps in-frame clones and lacks some. The sample lists fewer than 150,000 clones, 80% to 85% seen once, with less than 9.5% in the top ten. Sample: peripheral blood. The receptor source for this set is a human donor in a cohort sampled during active COVID-19.

This clone was counted only a few times. The rearrangement links TRBV19 to TRBJ1-3; D remains ambiguous. V was clipped by 4 bases and J by 3 bases, with 10 bases between them. Germline-derived CDR1 and CDR2 are LNHDA and SQIVND (reference sequence). There are 14 residues in the CDR3. CDR3 sequence: CASSTPGYGNTIYF. CDR3 sequence (DNA): TGTGCCAGTAGTACCCCCGGTTATGGAAACACCATATATTTT. Supplemented by reference TRBV19 and TRBJ1-3, the full variable domain reads DGGITQSPKYLFRKEGQNVTLSCEQNLNHDAMYWYRQDPGQGLRLIYYSQIVNDFQKGDIAEGYSVSREKKESFPLTVTSAQKNPTAFYLCASSTPGYGNTIYFGEGSWLTVV.

This CDR3 is CASSIATGVGNTIYF. In DNA form, the CDR3 reads TGTGCCAGTAGTATAGCGACCGGGGTTGGAAACACCATATATTTT. The rearrangement joins TRBV19 to TRBJ1-3; no clear D. This CDR3 spans 15 amino acids. Trimming removed 1 base at V and 3 bases at J, with 10 bases between. CDR1 and CDR2 (germline): LNHDA, SQIVND (reference sequence). The full variable domain, in which reference TRBV19 and TRBJ1-3 provide the parts outside the CDR3, is DGGITQSPKYLFRKEGQNVTLSCEQNLNHDAMYWYRQDPGQGLRLIYYSQIVNDFQKGDIAEGYSVSREKKESFPLTVTSAQKNPTAFYLCASSIATGVGNTIYFGEGSWLTVV.

V and J are TRBV20-1 and TRBJ2-7, with 7 bases that match TRBD2. V trimming: 3 bases; J trimming: 0 bases; junction bases outside the gene matches: 8. Germline V lookup: CDR1 DFQATT, CDR2 SNEGSKA (reference sequence). CDR3 length equals 15 residues. CDR3 residues: CSASKERGSSYEQYF. CDR3 DNA: TGCAGTGCTAGTAAAGAGCGGGGCAGCTCCTACGAGCAGTACTTC.

This CDR3 is CASSVATGRTEAFF. The CDR3 coding sequence is TGTGCCAGCAGCGTAGCTACGGGGAGGACTGAAGCTTTCTTT. The chain couples TRBV9 to TRBJ1-1; no clear D gene. V lost 0 bases and J 5 bases, leaving 11 bases between the germline ends. Per the germline V gene, CDR1 is SGDLS and CDR2 is YYNGEE. This CDR3 is built from 14 residues.

DNA of the CDR3: TGTGCCAGCAAGAGGTCTGCAGGGGAGCCTGGAAACACCATATATTTT. It yields the protein CASKRSAGEPGNTIYF. V is TRBV27 and J is TRBJ1-3; TRBD1 might be the D (6 bases). Trimming removed 7 bases from V and 2 bases from J, with 18 bases in between. Germline V CDR1 and CDR2: MNHEY, SMNVEV (reference sequence). This CDR3 has 16 amino acids.

The chain joins TRBV3-1 (or the pseudogene TRBV3-2) to TRBJ2-7, with TRBD1 matching 8 bases. Germline V gene data show CDR1 as LGHDT and CDR2 as YNNKEL (reference sequence). CDR3 size: 14 residues. Germline trimming cut 5 bases from V and 2 bases from J; bases unmatched to any gene: 5. CDR3: CASSSGTGPYEQYF. The CDR3 DNA is TGTGCCAGCAGCTCCGGGACAGGCCCCTACGAGCAGTACTTC.

As DNA, the CDR3 is TGCGCCAGCAGCTTGGGGGACAGGGTGTCGAACACTGAAGCTTTCTTT. It codes for CASSLGDRVSNTEAFF. This chain connects TRBV5-1 to TRBJ1-1, with 9 nucleotides matching TRBD1. The junction had 4 bases not matched to a gene; V was cut back by 0 bases and J by 1 base. Germline CDR1 reads SGHRS; CDR2 reads YFSETQ. CDR3 size: 16 residues.